Described below is a single T cell receptor beta chain sequence and its context. There is no known antigen for this receptor. Within one base of it there is no much larger clone, and no base qualities were kept. The tumors sampled were post-treatment primary, local recurrence and metastasis specimens taken from patients with a poor prognosis. The sample is drawn from a study of the immune and genomic landscape of osteosarcoma (dated by TCRdb to the early 2020s). For the wider study: A total of more than 45 pediatric and adult patients with high-grade osteosarcoma made up the overall cohort, and the median age at diagnosis was roughly 27 years (range roughly 5-81). Two samples from the same tumor site were contributed by each of a few patients. The goal of the study was to explain why immune checkpoint inhibitors have shown limited clinical activity in osteosarcoma. Patients in the overall cohort were 60% male, and approximately 73% presented with localized disease at diagnosis. The cohort was enriched for poor-risk disease, with approximately 79% showing unfavorable pathologic response to standard therapy and 55% to 70% deceased. The study profiled osteosarcoma specimens with whole genome, RNA and T-cell receptor sequencing plus immunohistochemistry and reverse phase protein arrays to define immunogenic potential. To characterize the osteosarcoma immunogenomic landscape, TCR sequencing results were integrated with transcriptome, protein array and immunostaining data. Overall study outcomes, separate from this receptor: Sample size was not determined by any statistical method, because osteosarcoma is rare and every possible sample was collected. Productive TCR clonality was low overall, averaging roughly 0.1 with a maximum of about 0.3, suggesting limited T-cell clonal expansion. In five cases, a single hyperexpanded clone dominated the repertoire, and each of these five cases had fewer than 100 T-cell clonotypes. Along with the frozen tumor specimens, matched blood was collected from just a couple of patients. Clonality benchmarks came from external normal skin and healthy peripheral blood data rather than matched normal tissue. TCR productive clonality was higher in the immune-hot C3 cluster than the cold C1 cluster but still low overall.

The ImmunoSEQ Assay (Adaptive Biotechnologies) was used to immunosequence the CDR3 regions of the TCR beta chain. As for the original processing: TCRB rearrangements, read counts, read proportions and gene usage were exported through the ImmunoSEQ Analyzer platform. Using productive rearrangements, T-cell clonality was calculated as 1 minus Pielou's evenness. In the clonal space homeostasis analysis, clonotypes were grouped as rare, small, medium, large or hyperexpanded (0.01 to 1 of the repertoire). TCR productive clonality was compared across immune clusters C1, C2 and C3 using the Wilcoxon rank sum test. What TCRdb holds here is the immuneACCESS table cut down to in-frame rearrangements. Part of the clones is not present; checked against another copy, under half of the missing clones reflect an unresolved V gene, and the others are unexplained. The DNA was the basis for D and trimming; V, J and clone size are from that table. The sample includes under 11,000 clones, with about 72% observed a single time. About 17% of the sample comes from the top ten.

CDR1 is given as LGHNT and CDR2 as FRNRAP, both from the germline V gene. Spanning cysteine to phenylalanine, the CDR3 consists of 14 amino acids. The read is trimmed to its CDR3 DNA, 42 bases read in frame from base 1. V is reduced by 4 bases and J by 7 bases, leaving a spacing of 16 bases between them. The source of this sequence is a human donor with osteosarcoma. The sequencing input was osteosarcoma tumor tissue from the lung. This chain is built from TRBV12-5 and TRBJ1-2; TRBD1 is a weak D gene call, 5 bases matching. The CDR3 protein sequence reads: CASGWGGPRGGYTF. The nucleotide sequence is given as TGTGCTAGTGGTTGGGGCGGGCCACGGGGTGGCTACACCTTC.